The rows below give T cell receptor beta chains drawn from one sample of a study of cytomegalovirus exposure and HLA in healthy donors. Produced via immunoSEQ multiplex PCR; TCRdb's table is partial and in-frame only. This table has some 200,000 clones, roughly 82% appearing once. The sequenced sample was PBMCs. Receptors were obtained from a young woman in good health and CMV-seropositive. CDR3s include the opening cysteine and the closing phenylalanine or tryptophan. Each record gives: V gene, CDR3 length, J gene, CDR3 protein.

TRBV20-1	11	TRBJ1-5	CSAKKEQPQHF
TRBV19	16	TRBJ2-1	CASSQPTGLTYNEQFF
TRBV29-1	12	TRBJ1-2	CSGRDNNYGYTF
TRBV6-1	15	TRBJ2-7	CASSPTAAGGQEQYF
TRBV14	14	TRBJ2-5	CASSSRQYQETQYF
TRBV14	16	TRBJ2-1	CASSHSPGLAGVEQFF
TRBV28	16	TRBJ2-1	CASSLGGAGLTHEQFF
TRBV7-9	16	TRBJ2-7	CASSLGGELQLYEQYF
TRBV19	16	TRBJ2-3	CASSGRREPITDTQYF
TRBV29-1	13	TRBJ1-2	CSVRRETGSGYTF
TRBV2	13	TRBJ1-2	CASSLRTGGLNTF
TRBV27	13	TRBJ2-1	CASSDPSGAEQFF
TRBV5-4	18	TRBJ1-2	CASSAGAGRRAINYGYTF
TRBV6-5	15	TRBJ2-7	CASSTRTSGSDEQYF